These T cell receptor beta chains were read from a single sample in a study of T cell changes during pregnancy in multiple sclerosis. The method was immunoSEQ multiplex PCR; TCRdb's version includes in-frame clones alone and lacks a portion of them. The data show tens of thousands of clones, about 88% seen once. The source material was CD8+ T cells from peripheral blood mononuclear cells, sampled in the third trimester of pregnancy. The receptors come from a female donor with multiple sclerosis, enrolled in a pregnancy study. Both conserved end residues are part of each CDR3. The D gene is left open where the match is weak. For some rows the clone size is stated as once, few or many, or as a class when expanded; others skip it.

D gene,J gene,V gene,clone size,CDR3 DNA,CDR3 protein
TRBD1,TRBJ2-7,TRBV7-2,-,TGTGCCAGCAGCCAAGGACAGGGAGCCTACGAGCAGTACTTC,CASSQGQGAYEQYF
TRBD1,TRBJ2-1,TRBV6-5,once,TGTGCCAGCACGGGGACAGCCAGCAATGAGCAGTTCTTC,CASTGTASNEQFF
-,TRBJ2-7,TRBV5-4,-,TGTGCCAGCTCCCCTTCCGAAGGGGCAGGGGCCTACGAGCAGTACTTC,CASSPSEGAGAYEQYF
-,TRBJ1-6,TRBV5-6,-,TGTGCCAGCAGCCGACCGACAGCCGGGTCGACATCACCCCTCCACTTT,CASSRPTAGSTSPLHF
-,TRBJ2-7,TRBV29-1,-,TGCAGCGTTGAAGTGGCAGACTACGAGCAGTACTTC,CSVEVADYEQYF
TRBD2,TRBJ2-7,TRBV6-1,-,TGTGCCAGCAGTGAAGCCGGGGGGTCCTACGAGCAGTACTTC,CASSEAGGSYEQYF
-,TRBJ1-2,TRBV2,-,TGTGCCAGCAGTCCTTCGGACGCCCAAAACGGGGACTATGGCTACACCTTC,CASSPSDAQNGDYGYTF
TRBD1,TRBJ2-7,TRBV14,-,TGTGCCAGCAGCCAAGCCCTTGGACAGGGCGCGAGGGAGCAGTACTTC,CASSQALGQGAREQYF
-,TRBJ1-1,TRBV5-4,few,TGTGCCAGCAGCAGGACACCTATGAACACTGAAGCTTTCTTT,CASSRTPMNTEAFF
TRBD1,TRBJ2-2,TRBV5-4,-,TGTGCCAGCAGCGGGGGACAGGAGAACACCGGGGAGCTGTTTTTT,CASSGGQENTGELFF
TRBD1,TRBJ1-1,TRBV30,once,TGTGCCTGGATGGCAGGGGGAGGATTCACTGAAGCTTTCTTT,CAWMAGGGFTEAFF
-,TRBJ1-5,TRBV29-1,-,TGCAGCGTTGTGAGGGTTCAGCCCCAGCATTTT,CSVVRVQPQHF
TRBD2,TRBJ2-7,TRBV2,-,TGTGCCAGCAGTGAAAGGGGGGACAGACTAACTAGCGGGAGCTCCTACGAGCAGTACTTC,CASSERGDRLTSGSSYEQYF
-,TRBJ1-5,TRBV5-6,-,TGTGCCAGCAGCTTGAGTCGTACAAGCAATCAGCCCCAGCATTTT,CASSLSRTSNQPQHF
TRBD1,TRBJ2-7,TRBV27,-,TGTGCCAGCAGTGCAGGGACAGGGGCATCCTACGAGCAGTACTTC,CASSAGTGASYEQYF
-,TRBJ2-7,TRBV7-3,-,TGTGCCAGCAGCTTGGAGTTCCGGGCCTACGAGCAGTACTTC,CASSLEFRAYEQYF
TRBD1,TRBJ2-2,TRBV23-1,-,TGCGCCAGCAGTCAATCCCTGACAGGGGGTGACGGGGAGCTGTTTTTT,CASSQSLTGGDGELFF
TRBD2,TRBJ2-5,TRBV5-4,-,TGTGCCAGCAGCTTGCGGGGGGAATGGGAGACCCAGTACTTC,CASSLRGEWETQYF
-,TRBJ2-7,TRBV7-2,-,TGTGCCAGCAGCTTACCGTGGACTACCGAAGGTATCGAGCAGTACTTC,CASSLPWTTEGIEQYF
-,TRBJ1-2,TRBV5-6,once,TGTGCCAGCAGCTCAACCGTCATGGAGGGCCCCTATGGCTACACCTTC,CASSSTVMEGPYGYTF
-,TRBJ1-1,TRBV28,-,TGTGCCATCACGGCCCAGGGTTGGGGCACTGAAGCTTTCTTT,CAITAQGWGTEAFF
TRBD1,TRBJ2-7,TRBV19,few,TGTGCCAGTAGTTCAGGGGGCTACGAGCAGTACTTC,CASSSGGYEQYF
TRBD2,TRBJ2-1,TRBV7-9,once,TGTGCCAGCAGCTTGGGGGGGATAAATGAGCAGTTCTTC,CASSLGGINEQFF
-,TRBJ1-2,TRBV7-2,-,TGTGCCAGCAGCTTACCGTACCGGGAGCTCTTTTATGGCTACACCTTC,CASSLPYRELFYGYTF
-,TRBJ1-4,TRBV30,few,TGTGCCTGGAGTCACCTTCCACAGGGAGCGAATGAAAAACTGTTTTTT,CAWSHLPQGANEKLFF
-,TRBJ1-5,TRBV21-1,few,TGTGCCAGCAGCCCGACAGGGGTAGAGCCCCAGCATTTT,CASSPTGVEPQHF
TRBD2,TRBJ2-2,TRBV29-1,once,TGCAGCGCCGGACCTAGCGGGAGCGGCACCGGGGAGCTGTTTTTT,CSAGPSGSGTGELFF
TRBD1,TRBJ1-4,TRBV18,-,TGTGCCAGCTCACCACCCGGGACAGAAAATGAAAAACTGTTTTTT,CASSPPGTENEKLFF